These 5 T cell receptor beta chains were sequenced from one sample in a study of cytomegalovirus exposure and HLA in healthy donors. Researchers ran the PCR with 60 Vbeta and 13 Jbeta primers. TCRdb's table, derived via immunoSEQ multiplex PCR, lists solely in-frame clones and lacks some. The table lists approximately 110,000 clones, more than 60% of them singletons. Sequencing was carried out using PBMCs. Receptor source: a young man in good health and CMV-seronegative.

V gene TRBV6-5 combines with J gene TRBJ2-7; D unresolved. The CDR3 sequence is 14 residues long. The V and J ends lost 4 bases and 0 bases respectively, with 10 bases between them. Germline assignment: CDR1 MNHEY and CDR2 SVGAGI. The CDR3: CASSFSTSSYEQYF. Here the CDR3 DNA reads TGTGCCAGCAGTTTCTCTACAAGCTCCTACGAGCAGTACTTC.

The CDR3 DNA is TGTGCCAGTCAACCCCAGCGGGGGGCCTTAGCAGATACGCAGTATTTT. Protein: CASQPQRGALADTQYF. V and J are TRBV9 and TRBJ2-3, with TRBD2 identical over 9 bases. The germline CDR1 and CDR2 sequences are SGDLS and YYNGEE. This CDR3 has 16 amino acids. J was trimmed by 4 bases and V by 8 bases; bases with no gene match: 14. The full variable domain, rest sourced from reference TRBV9 and TRBJ2-3, is DSGVTQTPKHLITATGQRVTLRCSPRSGDLSVYWYQQSLDQGLQFLIQYYNGEERAKGNILERFSAQQFPDLHSELNLSSLELGDSALYFCASQPQRGALADTQYFGPGTRLTVL.

The genes are TRBV19 and TRBJ2-2; TRBD1 agrees at 10 bases. J was trimmed by 7 bases and V by 1 base; bases with no gene match: 6. This CDR3 spans 16 amino acids. CDR1 and CDR2 (germline): LNHDA, SQIVND (reference sequence). The CDR3 loop reads CASSIGPGQGFGELFF. The CDR3 DNA follows: TGTGCCAGTAGTATAGGTCCGGGACAGGGGTTCGGGGAGCTGTTTTTT.

The J gene is TRBJ2-4, the V gene TRBV6-1, with TRBD1 matching 10 bases. The junction had 12 bases not matched to a gene; V was cut back by 1 base and J by 0 bases. Germline loops: CDR1 MNHNS, CDR2 SASEGT. The CDR3 covers 20 residues. CDR3 bases: TGTGCCAGCAGTGAAGAGGGGACAGGGGTCGACCTAATAGCCAAAAACATTCAGTACTTC. As protein: CASSEEGTGVDLIAKNIQYF.

V usage is TRBV6-4 and J usage is TRBJ1-2; tentative D call: TRBD1 (6 bases). The CDR3 has 14 amino acids. The V end was cut by 7 bases, the J end by 7 bases, with 19 bases between. Germline CDR1 reads MRHNA; CDR2 reads SNTAGT. CDR3 sequence: CASKPRDKGGGYTF. The CDR3 DNA reads TGTGCCAGCAAACCCCGGGACAAAGGCGGTGGCTACACCTTC.